Shown below are 18 T cell receptor beta chains from a single sample sequenced in a study of post-analysis software for immune sequencing data. Study-level results: Patients used five TRBV segments, including TRBV5-6, TRBV5-1 and TRBV20-1, more often than controls.

No cognate antigen is known for these TCRs. TCR beta libraries were prepared from cDNA with unique molecular identifiers. TCRdb analysed the PCR reads with MiXCR anew, one entry per CDR3 protein. Among roughly 620,000 distinct CDR3 sequences, around 47% were seen once, and the ten largest hold roughly 1.8%. Sequenced sample: blood. These receptors were obtained from a girl aged 5 to 17 with multiple sclerosis.

The V call is TRBV12-3 or TRBV12-4, the J call TRBJ1-6; 8 positions agree with TRBD1. Unmatched junction bases numbered 7, after V lost 5 bases and J lost 10 bases. The CDR3 is 14 residues long. CDR3 coding DNA: TGTGCCAGCAGTCTGACAGGGGTGGGATCACCCCTCCACTTT. Its protein is CASSLTGVGSPLHF.

The genes are TRBV7-9 and TRBJ2-7; D remains ambiguous. Trimming shortened V by 5 bases and J by 2 bases, and 7 bases separated the two germline ends. The germline V gene encodes CDR1 SEHNR and CDR2 FQNEAQ (reference sequence). This CDR3 is built from 12 residues. The CDR3 protein is CASSPNTYEQYF. The CDR3 DNA reads TGTGCCAGCAGCCCGAATACCTACGAGCAGTACTTC.

This clonotype turned up a few times. This rearrangement joins TRBV29-1 to TRBJ2-7; D might be TRBD2 (5 bases). Trimming took off 3 bases at V and 4 bases at J, with 10 bases between the two ends. The CDR3 totals 12 residues. Germline V gives CDR1 SQVTM, CDR2 ANQGSEA. CDR3 DNA: TGCAGCGTTGACGGGGAAGGATACGAGCAGTACTTC. Its translation is CSVDGEGYEQYF.

Here the CDR3 DNA reads TGTGCCAGCAGCGCACTAGCGGGGGGGATGGGTGAGCAGTTCTTC. This codes for CASSALAGGMGEQFF. V is TRBV9 and J is TRBJ2-1; 13 bases are shared with TRBD2. CDR1 is SGDLS, CDR2 YYNGEE, per germline. CDR3 length: 15 amino acids. Germline trimming cut 3 bases from V and 9 bases from J; bases unmatched to any gene: 6.

A note on this clonotype: A clone one base away is much larger, so this may be a read error. The chain is built from TRBV10-3 and TRBJ2-3; 8 bases fit TRBD2. Losses at the gene ends were 4 bases for V and 0 bases for J; bases not matched to a gene: 9. The CDR3 length is 17 residues. Germline loops: CDR1 ENHRY, CDR2 SYGVKD. CDR3 DNA: TGTGCCATCAGTGCCCGCGGGGCTAGCGGGAGCACAGATACGCAGTATTTT. The encoded protein is CAISARGASGSTDTQYF.

The genes are TRBV5-1 and TRBJ1-2; D gene uncertain. The CDR3 is made up of 17 amino acids. V lost 2 bases, J lost 1 base, and 18 bases lay in between. The germline V gene encodes CDR1 SGHRS and CDR2 YFSETQ. Here the CDR3 DNA reads TGCGCCAGCAGCTTTCCGGCGGAAGAACCCATTAACTATGGCTACACCTTC. This encodes CASSFPAEEPINYGYTF.

The table lists this clonotype with a few counts. The chain recombines TRBV11-2 with TRBJ1-1; D uncertain. This CDR3 spans 14 amino acids. V lost 4 bases, J lost 4 bases, and 13 bases lay in between. Germline V gene sequence: CDR1 SGHAT, CDR2 FQNNGV. The CDR3, as DNA: TGTGCCAGCAGCTACAGTCTTTTCGTCACTGAAGCTTTCTTT. It codes for CASSYSLFVTEAFF.

This rearrangement joins TRBV5-1 to TRBJ1-1; D is possibly TRBD1 (5 bases). Deletions cut 4 bases from V and 5 bases from J, with 18 bases between. Germline V CDR1 and CDR2: SGHRS, YFSETQ. CDR3 length: 15 amino acids. DNA for the CDR3: TGCGCCAGCAGCGCAGCCGGGACGAGAGGGACTGAAGCTTTCTTT. It specifies CASSAAGTRGTEAFF. The full variable domain, completed using reference TRBV5-1 and TRBJ1-1, is KAGVTQTPRYLIKTRGQQVTLSCSPISGHRSVSWYQQTPGQGLQFLFEYFSETQRNKGNFPGRFSGRQFSNSRSEMNVSTLELGDSALYLCASSAAGTRGTEAFFGQGTRLTVV.

The chain employs TRBV7-6 and TRBJ2-5, with a possible D match to TRBD1 (6 bases). Germline V gene sequence: CDR1 SGHVS, CDR2 FNYEAQ. This CDR3 contains 15 residues. Trimming removed 3 bases at V and 5 bases at J, with 16 bases between. The DNA for the CDR3 is TGTGCCAGCAGCTTTTCACAGGGTCTGGTGGAGACCCAGTACTTC. Its protein product is CASSFSQGLVETQYF.

J is TRBJ2-4 and V is TRBV5-1; 9 nucleotides line up with TRBD1. The J call is doubtful: the DNA matches TRBJ2-7 better. CDR1 and CDR2 from the germline V gene are SGHRS and YFSETQ. This CDR3 comprises 15 residues. Here the CDR3 DNA reads TGCGCCAGCAGCTTTACCGGGACAGGGTACTACGAGCAGTACTTC. Its protein is CASSFTGTGYYEQYF.

The CDR3 here is CASSLAGVWNSPLHF. The CDR3 DNA reads as TGTGCCAGCAGCTTAGCGGGGGTGTGGAATTCACCCCTCCACTTT. V usage is TRBV11-1 and J usage is TRBJ1-6; tentative D call: TRBD1 (5 bases). Germline V gene sequence: CDR1 SGHAT, CDR2 FQDESV (reference sequence). The CDR3 consists of 15 residues. The ends were cut back, 0 bases at V and 7 bases at J, with 10 bases in the middle.

This clonotype came up a few times. This sequence joins TRBV20-1 and TRBJ2-3; no clear D. The CDR3 length is 13 residues. V lost 4 bases and J lost 9, with 17 bases in between. CDR1 is DFQATT, CDR2 SNEGSKA, per germline (reference sequence). DNA of the CDR3: TGCAGTGCTATTAAACAGCTTTTCGGAACGCAGTATTTT. The encoded protein is CSAIKQLFGTQYF.

This sequence joins TRBV12-3 or TRBV12-4 and TRBJ2-4; 7 nucleotides agree with TRBD2. The CDR3 length is 15 residues. Trimming cost V 1 base and J 0 bases; bases outside gene matches: 0. The CDR3 DNA reads as TGTGCCAGCAGTTTAGGCGGGGGAGCCAAAAACATTCAGTACTTC. Encoded protein: CASSLGGGAKNIQYF.

This clonotype was counted a few times. V usage is TRBV6-5 and J usage is TRBJ2-1, with 15 nucleotides matching TRBD2. Germline V gene data show CDR1 as MNHEY and CDR2 as SVGAGI. V was clipped by 2 bases and J by 6 bases; unmatched bases: 5. The CDR3 is 17 amino acids. The chain's CDR3 is CASSYPGLAGGFNEQFF. The CDR3 coding sequence is TGTGCCAGCAGTTACCCGGGACTAGCGGGAGGTTTCAATGAGCAGTTCTTC.

This clonotype occurred a few times. The rearrangement links TRBV20-1 to TRBJ2-5, with D hard to call. This CDR3 region has 13 residues. With 6 bases removed from V and 2 bases from J, the gap between germline ends came to 13 bases. Germline-derived CDR1 and CDR2 are DFQATT and SNEGSKA (reference sequence). CDR3 DNA sequence: TGCAGTGCCATGATTCCCCCGCAAGAGACCCAGTACTTC. It is translated as CSAMIPPQETQYF.

The V call is TRBV5-5, the J call TRBJ2-3; TRBD2 matches at 9 bases. V was pared by 2 bases and J by 3 bases, with 13 bases of the junction left unmatched. The CDR3 covers 18 residues. Per the germline V gene, CDR1 is SGHKS and CDR2 is YYEKEE (reference sequence). The CDR3 protein is CASSFGLASAVRTDTQYF. CDR3 in DNA: TGTGCCAGCAGCTTCGGACTAGCGTCGGCTGTTCGGACAGATACGCAGTATTTT.

The V and J genes are TRBV12-3 or TRBV12-4 and TRBJ2-3, with a tentative D call TRBD2 (6 bases). The CDR3 totals 16 residues. V was pared by 8 bases and J by 2 bases, with 20 bases between. CDR3 nucleotide sequence: TGTGCCAGCGGCCCCCCCACACTAGCCTTCACAGATACGCAGTATTTT. Encoded protein: CASGPPTLAFTDTQYF.

V gene TRBV7-2 combines with J gene TRBJ1-2; 7 nucleotides align to TRBD1. The V segment lost 5 bases and the J segment 11 bases; nucleotides outside the gene matches: 14. Germline CDR1 is SGHTA and CDR2 is FQGNSA. CDR3 length: 14 amino acids. Here the CDR3 DNA reads TGTGCCAGCAGCCCCGCCCGACAGGGTGCCCCTTACACCTTC. Translation gives CASSPARQGAPYTF.